This T cell receptor (beta chain) was obtained from a study of blood T cell repertoires in COVID-19. The CDR3 has 15 amino acids. The V and J ends lost 0 bases and 5 bases, in that order; junction bases with no gene match: 5. Germline V CDR1 and CDR2: MNHEY, SVGAGI. Sequenced by immunoSEQ multiplex PCR; TCRdb stores in-frame clones only, minus some. This table has some 300,000 clones, less than 90% appearing once. The rearrangement links TRBV6-5 to TRBJ2-5; 8 nucleotides align to TRBD1. Sequencing input: PBMCs or T cells enriched from blood (not recorded which). This receptor was identified in a woman aged 30 to 39 who had recovered from COVID-19. The CDR3 is CASSYSTGVGETQYF. In nucleotides, the CDR3 is TGTGCCAGCAGTTACTCGACAGGGGTTGGTGAGACCCAGTACTTC.